These 15 T cell receptor beta chains were all obtained from the same sample, sequenced in a study of T cell responses to AZD1222 COVID-19 vaccine. Repertoires were generated with immunoSEQ multiplex PCR, while TCRdb's copy carries only in-frame clones and drops some. The table has about 97,000 clones, nearly 90% seen once. Sequenced material: peripheral blood, taken on day 0 of AZD1222 vaccination. The receptors shown here come from an adult in good health.

In this sample, this clone turned up once. V is TRBV6-5 and J is TRBJ2-1, with D maybe TRBD1 (6 bases). Trimming removed 4 bases from V and 9 bases from J, with 19 bases in between. CDR1 is MNHEY, CDR2 SVGAGI, per germline. The CDR3 sequence is 15 residues long. CDR3 in DNA: TGTGCCAGCAGTTCAGGAGTGGGACGGGACATTGAGCAGTTCTTC. Translated, it gives CASSSGVGRDIEQFF.

The rearrangement uses TRBV5-1 and TRBJ1-1, with D tentatively TRBD1 (5 bases). Germline CDR1 is SGHRS and CDR2 is YFSETQ. CDR3 length: 14 amino acids. The V end was cut by 4 bases, the J end by 7 bases, with 17 bases between. CDR3 DNA sequence: TGCGCCAGCAGCAAGGGAGGGGATCTCAATGAAGCTTTCTTT. Encoded protein: CASSKGGDLNEAFF.

V and J are TRBV12-3 or TRBV12-4 and TRBJ1-2; the match to TRBD1 covers 9 bases. Germline trimming cut 6 bases from V and 4 bases from J; bases unmatched to any gene: 3. The CDR3 loop spans 13 amino acids. Here the CDR3 reads CASSVGQGYGYTF. CDR3 DNA sequence: TGTGCCAGCAGCGTGGGACAGGGCTATGGCTACACCTTC.

The chain is built from TRBV28 and TRBJ2-7; 8 positions agree with TRBD1. With 4 bases clipped from V and 9 bases from J, the junction kept 17 bases outside the gene matches. This CDR3 spans 16 amino acids. Germline loops: CDR1 MDHEN, CDR2 SYDVKM. CDR3 coding DNA: TGTGCCAGCAGTTCCCCCTCCGGGACAGGCATGGGCGGGCAGTACTTC. It codes for CASSSPSGTGMGGQYF.

J is TRBJ1-6 and V is TRBV25-1, with 7 bases fitting TRBD1. CDR1 and CDR2 (germline): MGHDK, SYGVNS. This CDR3 has 14 residues. With 8 bases clipped from V and 6 bases from J, the junction kept 7 bases outside the gene matches. The CDR3 nucleotides read TGTGCCAGCCGCACGACAGGGAGTAATTCACCCCTCCACTTT. Protein sequence: CASRTTGSNSPLHF. The complete variable domain, with remaining parts taken from reference TRBV25-1 and TRBJ1-6, reads EADIYQTPRYLVIGTGKKITLECSQTMGHDKMYWYQQDPGMELHLIHYSYGVNSTEKGDLSSESTVSRIRTEHFPLTLESARPSHTSQYLCASRTTGSNSPLHFGNGTRLTVT.

V usage is TRBV28 and J usage is TRBJ1-5; a weak D match, TRBD1 (6 bases). Trimming took 2 bases from V and 11 from J, leaving 16 bases between them. The CDR3 length is 14 residues. In germline, CDR1 is MDHEN, CDR2 SYDVKM. CDR3 coding DNA: TGTGCCAGCAGTTTAGGGGGGCCTATGGGAGCCCAGCATTTT. Its protein is CASSLGGPMGAQHF.

The chain has TRBV14 and TRBJ2-4, with TRBD1 as a possible D gene (7 bases). The CDR3 consists of 18 residues. Trimming cost V 1 base and J 3 bases, with 19 bases left between them. Germline V gene data show CDR1 as SGHDN and CDR2 as FVKESK. CDR3 nucleotides: TGTGCCAGCAGCCAAGTTTACAGGGGAGCCGGGGGCAAAAACATTCAGTACTTC. This gives the protein CASSQVYRGAGGKNIQYF.

The chain is built from TRBV1 and TRBJ2-3; TRBD1, the D gene given by the table, was not confirmed from the DNA. TRBV1 is labeled a pseudogene. The CDR3 contains 16 residues. The CDR3: CTSSQDQRGPADTQYF. DNA of the CDR3: TGCACCAGCAGCCAAGATCAGAGGGGGCCCGCAGATACGCAGTATTTT.

V and J are TRBV2 and TRBJ1-1; no reliable D call. The CDR3 is 15 residues long. The V end lost 4 bases, the J end lost 0 bases, and 12 bases lay between the germline ends. CDR1 and CDR2 (germline): SNHLY, FYNNEI. DNA of the CDR3: TGTGCCAGCAGTGCAATTCGAGTACTGAACACTGAAGCTTTCTTT. Amino acid sequence: CASSAIRVLNTEAFF. Full variable domain (rest looked up from reference TRBV2 and TRBJ1-1): EPEVTQTPSHQVTQMGQEVILRCVPISNHLYFYWYRQILGQKVEFLVSFYNNEISEKSEIFDDQFSVERPDGSNFTLKIRSTKLEDSAMYFCASSAIRVLNTEAFFGQGTRLTVV.

Only a few counts were recorded for this clone. The V and J genes are TRBV3-1 (or the pseudogene TRBV3-2) and TRBJ2-5; D ambiguous. Germline-derived CDR1 and CDR2 are LGHDT and YNNKEL (reference sequence). CDR3 length: 15 residues. Trimming removed 5 bases from V and 0 bases from J, with 13 bases in between. The CDR3 here is CASSKRRPYQETQYF. The CDR3, as DNA: TGTGCCAGCAGCAAACGGCGACCATACCAAGAGACCCAGTACTTC.

This clone showed up just a few times. The rearrangement uses TRBV9 and TRBJ2-1; no definite D call. V dropped 4 bases and J dropped 1 base, with 12 bases sitting between them. The germline gives CDR1 SGDLS, CDR2 YYNGEE. The CDR3 consists of 15 residues. Written as DNA, the CDR3 is TGTGCCAGCAGCTTCGCCCCACTTTCCTACAATGAGCAGTTCTTC. Translating gives CASSFAPLSYNEQFF.

Only a few counts were recorded for this clone. The chain links TRBV19 to TRBJ1-6; a possible D gene is TRBD1 (5 bases). V was pared by 3 bases and J by 7 bases, with 10 bases between. Germline lookup yields CDR1 LNHDA and CDR2 SQIVND (reference sequence). The CDR3 is made up of 14 amino acids. The CDR3 DNA reads as TGTGCCAGTAGTATGAGACAGCTCAATTCACCCCTCCACTTT. Its protein is CASSMRQLNSPLHF.

The chain employs TRBV2 and TRBJ1-2, with a possible D match to TRBD1 (5 bases). Germline V gives CDR1 SNHLY, CDR2 FYNNEI. This CDR3 contains 16 residues. V lost 5 bases, J lost 4 bases, and 20 bases lay in between. The CDR3 is CASSKGWGRDAYGYTF. CDR3 nucleotides: TGTGCCAGCAGTAAAGGATGGGGCAGGGACGCCTATGGCTACACCTTC.

The chain joins TRBV12-3 or TRBV12-4 to TRBJ1-1; no definite D call. The CDR3 totals 13 residues. Trimming removed 0 bases at V and 11 bases at J, with 13 bases between. As DNA, the CDR3 is TGTGCCAGCAGTTTAGCGCACGGCATACGGGCTTTCTTT. It translates to CASSLAHGIRAFF.

The chain joins TRBV2 to TRBJ2-3; the D gene is possibly TRBD2 (6 bases). This CDR3 has 16 amino acids. Trimming cost V 7 bases and J 0 bases, with 17 bases left between them. Germline CDR1 SNHLY, CDR2 FYNNEI. DNA for the CDR3: TGTGCCAGCAACGGAGGCGGGGTCACTAGCACAGATACGCAGTATTTT. Its translation is CASNGGGVTSTDTQYF.